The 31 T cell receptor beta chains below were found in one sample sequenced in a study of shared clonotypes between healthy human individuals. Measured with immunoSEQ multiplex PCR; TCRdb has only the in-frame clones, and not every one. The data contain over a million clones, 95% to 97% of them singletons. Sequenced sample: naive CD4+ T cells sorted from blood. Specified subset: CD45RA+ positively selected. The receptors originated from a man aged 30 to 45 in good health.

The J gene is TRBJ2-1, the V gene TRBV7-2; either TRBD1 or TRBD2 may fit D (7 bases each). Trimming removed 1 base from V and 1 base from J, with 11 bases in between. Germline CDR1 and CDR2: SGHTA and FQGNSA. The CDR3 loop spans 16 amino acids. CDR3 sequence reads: CASSLERDSSYNEQFF. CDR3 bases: TGTGCCAGCAGCTTAGAGCGGGACAGTTCCTACAATGAGCAGTTCTTC. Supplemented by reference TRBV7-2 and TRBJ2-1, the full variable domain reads GAGVSQSPSNKVTEKGKDVELRCDPISGHTALYWYRQSLGQGLEFLIYFQGNSAPDKSGLPSDRFSAERTGGSVSTLTIQRTQQEDSAVYLCASSLERDSSYNEQFFGPGTRLTVL.

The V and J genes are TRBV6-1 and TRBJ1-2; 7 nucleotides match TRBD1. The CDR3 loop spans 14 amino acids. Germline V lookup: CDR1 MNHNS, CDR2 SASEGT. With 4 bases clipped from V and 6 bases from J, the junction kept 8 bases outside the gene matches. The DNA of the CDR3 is TGTGCCAGCAGTGTATCCCAGGGGGGCGATGGCTACACCTTC. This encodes CASSVSQGGDGYTF.

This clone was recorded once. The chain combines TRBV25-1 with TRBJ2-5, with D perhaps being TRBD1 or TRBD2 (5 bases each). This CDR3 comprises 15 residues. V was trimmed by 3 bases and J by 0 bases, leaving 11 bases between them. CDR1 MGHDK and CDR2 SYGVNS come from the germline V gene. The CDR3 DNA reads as TGTGCCAGCAGTGACGGCTGGGGGTACCAAGAGACCCAGTACTTC. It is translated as CASSDGWGYQETQYF.

The CDR3 nucleotides read TGTGCCAGCAGTGAAAGGGGACAGGTCTACAATGAGCAGTTCTTC. Its protein product is CASSERGQVYNEQFF. This sequence joins TRBV6-1 and TRBJ2-1; 8 nucleotides line up with TRBD1. This CDR3 spans 15 amino acids. From germline, CDR1 is MNHNS and CDR2 SASEGT. V shed 2 bases, J shed 3 bases, and the junction held 3 bases outside the gene matches.

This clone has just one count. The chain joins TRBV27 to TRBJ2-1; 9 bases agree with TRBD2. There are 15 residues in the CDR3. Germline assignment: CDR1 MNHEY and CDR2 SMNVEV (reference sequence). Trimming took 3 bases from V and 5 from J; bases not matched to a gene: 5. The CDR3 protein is CASSFLASGNNEQFF. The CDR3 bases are TGTGCCAGCAGTTTTTTGGCTAGCGGGAACAATGAGCAGTTCTTC.

The CDR3 coding sequence is TGTGCCAGCAGCCAACTAGAGAAGACCCAGTACTTC. It is translated as CASSQLEKTQYF. This chain uses TRBV28 with TRBJ2-5, with D perhaps TRBD2 (5 bases). Germline V gene data show CDR1 as MDHEN and CDR2 as SYDVKM. V shed 6 bases and J shed 6 bases, with 11 bases lying between them. This CDR3 is 12 amino acids long.

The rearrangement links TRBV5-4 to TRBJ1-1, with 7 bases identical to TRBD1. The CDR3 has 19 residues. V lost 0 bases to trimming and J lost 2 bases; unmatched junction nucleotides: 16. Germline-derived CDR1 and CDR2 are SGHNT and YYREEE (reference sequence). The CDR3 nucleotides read TGTGCCAGCAGCTTGGAGATTCGGCGGTCAGGGGGACAAAACACTGAAGCTTTCTTT. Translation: CASSLEIRRSGGQNTEAFF.

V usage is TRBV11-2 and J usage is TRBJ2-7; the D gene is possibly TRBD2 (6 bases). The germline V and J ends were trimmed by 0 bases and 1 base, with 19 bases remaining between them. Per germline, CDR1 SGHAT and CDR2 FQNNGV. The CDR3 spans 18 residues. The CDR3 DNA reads TGTGCCAGCAGCTTAGATATCCGGGGAGGCGCCTATTCCTACGAGCAGTACTTC. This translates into CASSLDIRGGAYSYEQYF.

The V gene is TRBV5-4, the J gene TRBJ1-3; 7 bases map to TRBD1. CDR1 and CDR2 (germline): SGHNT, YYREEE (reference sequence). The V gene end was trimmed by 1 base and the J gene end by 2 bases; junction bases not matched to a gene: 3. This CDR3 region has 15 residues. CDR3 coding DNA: TGTGCCAGCAGCTTGTATGGGACAGCTGGAAACACCATATATTTT. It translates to CASSLYGTAGNTIYF.

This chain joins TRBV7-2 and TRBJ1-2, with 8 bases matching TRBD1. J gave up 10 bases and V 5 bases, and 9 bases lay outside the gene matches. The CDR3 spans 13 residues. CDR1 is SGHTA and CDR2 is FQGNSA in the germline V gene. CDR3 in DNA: TGTGCCAGCAGCCCCCCGGGACAGGCAGCCTACACCTTC. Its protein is CASSPPGQAAYTF.

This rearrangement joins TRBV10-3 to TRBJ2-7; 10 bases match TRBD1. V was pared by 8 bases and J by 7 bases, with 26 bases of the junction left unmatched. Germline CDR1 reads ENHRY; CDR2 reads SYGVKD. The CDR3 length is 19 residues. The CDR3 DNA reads TGTGCCATCGCATTCGGGACAGGGGACCGGAGGACCTCTCTGGGGGAGCAGTACTTC. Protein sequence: CAIAFGTGDRRTSLGEQYF.

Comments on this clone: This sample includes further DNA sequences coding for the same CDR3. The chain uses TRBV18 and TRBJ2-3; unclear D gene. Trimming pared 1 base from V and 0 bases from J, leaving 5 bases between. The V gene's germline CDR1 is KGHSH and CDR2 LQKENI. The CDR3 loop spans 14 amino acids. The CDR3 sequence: CASSPQGSTDTQYF. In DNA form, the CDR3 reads TGTGCCAGCTCACCACAGGGAAGCACAGATACGCAGTATTTT.

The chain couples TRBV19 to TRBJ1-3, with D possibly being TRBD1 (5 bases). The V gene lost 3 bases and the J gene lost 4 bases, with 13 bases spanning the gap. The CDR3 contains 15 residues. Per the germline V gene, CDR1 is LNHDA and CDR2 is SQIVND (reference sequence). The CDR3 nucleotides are TGTGCCAGTAGTATCACCGGGGCGGACGGAAACACCATATATTTT. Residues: CASSITGADGNTIYF.

CDR3 nucleotide sequence: TGCGCCAGCAGCGATGGGACAGGGGCTCGGGAGCAGTTCTTC. Its translation is CASSDGTGAREQFF. The genes are TRBV10-1 and TRBJ2-1, with 10 bases that match TRBD1. V lost 6 bases to trimming and J lost 10 bases; unmatched junction nucleotides: 9. The germline V gene has CDR1 WNHNN and CDR2 SYGVQD (reference sequence). The CDR3 is 14 amino acids.

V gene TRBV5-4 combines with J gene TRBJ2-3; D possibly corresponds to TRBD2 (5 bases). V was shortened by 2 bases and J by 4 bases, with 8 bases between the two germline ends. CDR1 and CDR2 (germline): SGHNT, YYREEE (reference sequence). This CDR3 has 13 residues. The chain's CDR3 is CASSFRGSDTQYF. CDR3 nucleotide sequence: TGTGCCAGCAGCTTCCGGGGTTCAGATACGCAGTATTTT.

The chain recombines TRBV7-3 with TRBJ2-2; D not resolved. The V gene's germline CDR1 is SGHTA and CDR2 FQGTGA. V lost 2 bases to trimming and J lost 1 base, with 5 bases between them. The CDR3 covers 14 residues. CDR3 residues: CASSLGMNTGELFF. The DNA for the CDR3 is TGTGCCAGCAGCTTAGGGATGAACACCGGGGAGCTGTTTTTT.

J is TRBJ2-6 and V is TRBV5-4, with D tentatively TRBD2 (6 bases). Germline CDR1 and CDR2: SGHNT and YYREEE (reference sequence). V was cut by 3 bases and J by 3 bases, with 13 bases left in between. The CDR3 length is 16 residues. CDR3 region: CASSSTQGGGANVLTF. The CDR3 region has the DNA TGTGCCAGCAGCTCAACCCAGGGAGGTGGGGCCAACGTCCTGACTTTC.

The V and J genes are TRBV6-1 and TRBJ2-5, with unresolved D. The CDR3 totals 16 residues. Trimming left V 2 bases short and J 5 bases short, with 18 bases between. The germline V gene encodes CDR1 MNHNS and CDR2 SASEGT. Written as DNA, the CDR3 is TGTGCCAGCAGTGAACATCAACTGATGCGCGCGGAGACCCAGTACTTC. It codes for CASSEHQLMRAETQYF.

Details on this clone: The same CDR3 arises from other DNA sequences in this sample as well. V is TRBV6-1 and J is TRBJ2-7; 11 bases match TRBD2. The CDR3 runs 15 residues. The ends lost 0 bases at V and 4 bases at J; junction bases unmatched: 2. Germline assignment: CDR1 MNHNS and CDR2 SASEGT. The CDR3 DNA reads TGTGCCAGCAGTGAAGCACTAGCGGGAGTATACGAGCAGTACTTC. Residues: CASSEALAGVYEQYF.

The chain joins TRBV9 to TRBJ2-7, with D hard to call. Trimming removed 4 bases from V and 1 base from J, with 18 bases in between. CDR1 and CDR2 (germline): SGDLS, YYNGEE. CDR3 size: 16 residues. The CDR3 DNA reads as TGTGCCAGCAGCACAAAGGAGTCGGAAAGGTCCTACGAGCAGTACTTC. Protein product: CASSTKESERSYEQYF.

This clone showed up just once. CDR3 residues: CASSLAGEQFF. The CDR3 region has the DNA TGTGCCAGCAGCTTAGCCGGTGAGCAGTTCTTC. The gene calls are TRBV7-2 and TRBJ2-1, with D unclear. The germline V gene encodes CDR1 SGHTA and CDR2 FQGNSA. The V end lost 0 bases, the J end lost 9 bases, and 3 bases lay between the germline ends. CDR3 size: 11 residues.

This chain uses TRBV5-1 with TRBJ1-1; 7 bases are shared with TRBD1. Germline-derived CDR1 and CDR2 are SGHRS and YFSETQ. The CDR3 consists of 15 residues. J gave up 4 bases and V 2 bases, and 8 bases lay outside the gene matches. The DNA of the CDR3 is TGCGCCAGCAGCTTTACAGGGGACGGCGGCACTGAAGCTTTCTTT. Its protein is CASSFTGDGGTEAFF.

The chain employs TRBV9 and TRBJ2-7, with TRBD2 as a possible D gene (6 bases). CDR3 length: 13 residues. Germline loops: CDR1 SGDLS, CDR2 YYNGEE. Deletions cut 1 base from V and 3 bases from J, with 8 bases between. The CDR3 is CASSVSGLYEQYF. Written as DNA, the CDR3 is TGTGCCAGCAGCGTATCGGGACTCTACGAGCAGTACTTC.

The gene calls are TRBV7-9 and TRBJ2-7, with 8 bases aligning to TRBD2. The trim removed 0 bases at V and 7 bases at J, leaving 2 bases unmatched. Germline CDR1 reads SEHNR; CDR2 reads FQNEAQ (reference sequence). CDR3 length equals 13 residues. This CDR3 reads CASSLARGAEQYF. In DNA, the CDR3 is TGTGCCAGCAGCTTAGCGCGGGGGGCAGAGCAGTACTTC.

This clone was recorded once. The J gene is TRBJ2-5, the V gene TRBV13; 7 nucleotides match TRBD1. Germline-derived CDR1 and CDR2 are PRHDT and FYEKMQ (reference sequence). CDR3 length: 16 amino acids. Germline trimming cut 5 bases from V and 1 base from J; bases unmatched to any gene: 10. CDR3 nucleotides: TGTGCCAGCAGCGGCCGGGACAGATACCCCCAAGAGACCCAGTACTTC. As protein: CASSGRDRYPQETQYF.

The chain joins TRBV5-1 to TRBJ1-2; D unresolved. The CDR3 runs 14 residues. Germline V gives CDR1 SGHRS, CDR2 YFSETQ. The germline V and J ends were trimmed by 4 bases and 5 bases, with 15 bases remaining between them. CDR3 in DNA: TGCGCCAGCAGCCCCAACGGTATCCAGTATGGCTACACCTTC. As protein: CASSPNGIQYGYTF.

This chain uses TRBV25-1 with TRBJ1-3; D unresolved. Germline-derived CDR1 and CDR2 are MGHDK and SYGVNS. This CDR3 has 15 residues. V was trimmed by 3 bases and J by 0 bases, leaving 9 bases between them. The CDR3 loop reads CASSDYSNSGNTIYF. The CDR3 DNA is TGTGCCAGCAGTGATTACAGCAACTCTGGAAACACCATATATTTT.

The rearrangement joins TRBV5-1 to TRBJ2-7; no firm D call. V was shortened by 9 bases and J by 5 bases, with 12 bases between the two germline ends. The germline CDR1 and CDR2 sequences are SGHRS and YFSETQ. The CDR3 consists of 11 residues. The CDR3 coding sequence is TGCGCCATCCCACCAGGCAACGAGCAGTACTTC. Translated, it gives CAIPPGNEQYF.

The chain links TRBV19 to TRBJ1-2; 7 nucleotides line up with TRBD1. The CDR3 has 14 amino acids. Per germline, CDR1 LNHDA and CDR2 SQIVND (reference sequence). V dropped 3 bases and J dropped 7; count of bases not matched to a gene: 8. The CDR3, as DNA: TGTGCCAGTAGTATGCACAGGGGCTTGCGTGGCTACACCTTC. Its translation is CASSMHRGLRGYTF. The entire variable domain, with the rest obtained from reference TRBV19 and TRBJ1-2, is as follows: DGGITQSPKYLFRKEGQNVTLSCEQNLNHDAMYWYRQDPGQGLRLIYYSQIVNDFQKGDIAEGYSVSREKKESFPLTVTSAQKNPTAFYLCASSMHRGLRGYTFGSGTRLTVV.

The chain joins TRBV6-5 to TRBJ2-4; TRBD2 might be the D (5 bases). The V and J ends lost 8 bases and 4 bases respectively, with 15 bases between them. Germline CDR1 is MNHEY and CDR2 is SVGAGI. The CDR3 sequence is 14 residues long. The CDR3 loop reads CASRAGDQKNIQYF. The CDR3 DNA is TGTGCCAGCCGGGCGGGCGATCAGAAAAACATTCAGTACTTC.

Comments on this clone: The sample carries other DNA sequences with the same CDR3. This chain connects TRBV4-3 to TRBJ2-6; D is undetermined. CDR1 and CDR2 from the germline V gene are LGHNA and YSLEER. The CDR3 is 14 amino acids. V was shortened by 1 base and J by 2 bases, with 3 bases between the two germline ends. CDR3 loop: CASSQAPGANVLTF. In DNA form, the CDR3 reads TGCGCCAGCAGCCAAGCCCCTGGGGCCAACGTCCTGACTTTC.